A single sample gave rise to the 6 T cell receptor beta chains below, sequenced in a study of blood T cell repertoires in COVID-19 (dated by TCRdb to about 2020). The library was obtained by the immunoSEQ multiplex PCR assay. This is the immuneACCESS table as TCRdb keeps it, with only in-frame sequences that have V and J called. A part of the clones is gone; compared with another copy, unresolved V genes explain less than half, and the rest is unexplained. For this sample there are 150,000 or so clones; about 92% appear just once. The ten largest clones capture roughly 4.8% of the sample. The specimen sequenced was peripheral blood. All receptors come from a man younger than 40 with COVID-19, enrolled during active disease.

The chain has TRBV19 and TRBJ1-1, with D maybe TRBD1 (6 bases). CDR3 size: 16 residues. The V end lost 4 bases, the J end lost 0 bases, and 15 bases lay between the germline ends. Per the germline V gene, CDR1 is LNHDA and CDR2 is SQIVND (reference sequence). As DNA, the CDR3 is TGTGCCAGTAGTAGCGGACAGCTTAGTATGAACACTGAAGCTTTCTTT. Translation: CASSSGQLSMNTEAFF.

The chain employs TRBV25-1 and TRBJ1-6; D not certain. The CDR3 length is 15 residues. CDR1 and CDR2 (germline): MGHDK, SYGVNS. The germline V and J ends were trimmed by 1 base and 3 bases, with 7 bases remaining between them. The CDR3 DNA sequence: TGTGCCAGCAGTGAATTTGTCGGCTATAATTCACCCCTCCACTTT. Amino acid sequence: CASSEFVGYNSPLHF.

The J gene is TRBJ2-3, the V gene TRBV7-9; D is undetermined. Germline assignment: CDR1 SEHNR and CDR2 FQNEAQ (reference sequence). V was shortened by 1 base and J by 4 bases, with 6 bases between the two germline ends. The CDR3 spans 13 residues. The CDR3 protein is CASSLGSADTQYF. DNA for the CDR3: TGTGCCAGCAGCTTAGGGAGTGCAGATACGCAGTATTTT.

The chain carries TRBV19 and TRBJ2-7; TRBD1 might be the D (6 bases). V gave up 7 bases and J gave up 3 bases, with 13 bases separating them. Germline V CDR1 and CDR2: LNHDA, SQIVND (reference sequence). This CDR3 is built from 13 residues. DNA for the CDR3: TGTGCCAGTAAGTCTGGCAGGGGCTACGAGCAGTACTTC. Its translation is CASKSGRGYEQYF.

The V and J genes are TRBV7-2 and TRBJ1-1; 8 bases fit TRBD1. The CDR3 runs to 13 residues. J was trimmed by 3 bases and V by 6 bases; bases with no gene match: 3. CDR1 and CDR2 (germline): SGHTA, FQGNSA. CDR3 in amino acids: CASSPQGDTEAFF. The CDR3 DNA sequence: TGTGCCAGCAGTCCACAGGGGGACACTGAAGCTTTCTTT.

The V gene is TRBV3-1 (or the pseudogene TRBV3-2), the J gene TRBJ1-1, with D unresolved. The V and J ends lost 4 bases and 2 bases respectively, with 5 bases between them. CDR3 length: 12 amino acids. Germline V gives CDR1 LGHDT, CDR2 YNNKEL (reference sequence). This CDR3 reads CASSLRNTEAFF. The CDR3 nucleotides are TGTGCCAGCAGCCTCAGAAACACTGAAGCTTTCTTT.